This T cell receptor beta chain appears in the sequencing data of a study of human T cells and chemical hapten exposure (dated by TCRdb to the early 2020s). Study-level background: For sensitization, 2% DPC in acetone was applied to a roughly 2 cm by roughly 2 cm area of upper inner arm skin. Patch testing was performed on the upper back with Finn chambers containing 0.01% DPC, and the patch tests were scored after 6 days according to International Contact Dermatitis Research Group standards. About 27 alopecia patients gave blood for TCR sequencing at one to four time points (pre-sensitization, 2, 6 and 24 weeks). The libraries were sequenced as a pool, and the TCR yield per sample differed mostly because of small variations in library volumes within the pool. The patient cohort, mostly female, included alopecia areata with under or over 50% scalp involvement, alopecia totalis and alopecia universalis. This study followed changes in the peripheral blood TCR repertoire in vivo during primary and secondary sensitization of alopecia patients to the hapten diphenylcyclopropenone (DPC). Throughout the approximately 22-week study period, patients were also given weekly therapeutic DPC doses on the scalp. Blood was sampled from patients pre-sensitization (week 0) and at 2, 6 and about 24 weeks after DPC sensitization. Beyond this particular receptor, the publication reports: No change with DPC sensitization was found in the number of TCRs above 1 in 1000 frequency, and no evidence of global repertoire structure alterations was found. The number of PT1 expanded TCRs positively correlated with patch test score, significant at thresholds 8, 16 and 32 but not 4. Repeated subsampling changed both the strength of the expansion versus patch-test correlation and the threshold at which the correlation became significant. Compared with pre-sensitization or healthy control sets, expanded TCRs formed significantly more large CDR3 similarity clusters, which is consistent with antigen-driven responses. Alopecia, a presumed autoimmune disease, was present in all patients, so the immune response of the patients might differ from that of healthy individuals.

The method behind the library was RACE. This sample was sequenced with a NextSeq 500. During library preparation, unique molecular identifiers were attached to individual cDNA molecules so that TCRs could be counted quantitatively and reproducibly. For every blood RNA sample, sequencing covered both the TCR alpha and TCR beta chains. The authors' analysis ran thus. Samples had a median of roughly 98,000 TCRs, with a range from about 23,224 to 690,600. V, J and CDR3 annotation of the TCR reads was performed with the Decombinator software suite. For the PS versus PT1 abundance plots, all samples were subsampled to the same number of TCRs (28,000). Expanded TCRs were defined as absent before sensitization and observed at least eight times at the 2-week time point. In-frame beta chains were kept once TCRdb had trimmed the public reads at Q25 with fastp and called clones with MiXCR. Here each entry gathers all rows of one CDR3 protein and keeps the most common genes and DNA. These V and J calls rely on TCRdb rather than the paper's analysis. This sample lists some 79,000 distinct CDR3 sequences; 8% to 13% were detected once. 5% of the sample is in the top ten clones.

V and J are trimmed by 8 bases and 6 bases, and the gene matches miss 9 bases of the junction. From the germline V gene, CDR1 is ENHRY and CDR2 is SYGVKD. Measured from the cysteine to the phenylalanine, the CDR3 is 13 residues long. CDR3 DNA only is kept here, 39 bases in frame from base 1. In light of the paper, this sample's time point label describes: patch test 2, 6 weeks after DPC sensitization. The sample's treatment or condition label is to be understood as: therapeutic diphenylcyclopropenone sensitization with weekly scalp DPC. At every patch-test visit, the blood draw took place before the patch test was put on. To be eligible, patients had to be aged 18 to 70, diagnosed with alopecia and judged suitable for DPC therapy, while pregnant patients were excluded. Unfractionated whole blood was collected in Tempus Blood RNA tubes, and total RNA was extracted from that blood. As regards this clonotype: The specificity of this receptor is unknown. There are no base qualities to consult, and no much larger clone falls within one base.

The specimen comprised whole blood, sampled in connection with sensitization to the hapten diphenylcyclopropenone (DPC). The chain joins TRBV10-3 to TRBJ2-7; TRBD1 matches 8 bases in the middle. The origin of this receptor is a woman aged 45 to 65 with alopecia areata. Some clones in this sample may be carry-over from other donors' samples. At the DNA level, the sequence is TGTGCCATCTCGGGACAGGAGAGCCGCGAGCAGTACTTC. Its amino acids are CAISGQESREQYF.